This entry lists 13 T cell receptor beta chains sequenced from one sample in a study of T cell responses to AZD1222 COVID-19 vaccine. Generated by immunoSEQ multiplex PCR, the TCRdb table keeps only in-frame clones and is missing some. The sample yields some 150,000 clones, 85% to 95% seen once. The sequenced sample was peripheral blood, obtained on day 0 of MenACWY control vaccination. All receptors derive from an adult in good health.

V usage is TRBV27 and J usage is TRBJ2-7; 10 bases map to TRBD2. Germline CDR1 MNHEY, CDR2 SMNVEV (reference sequence). This CDR3 spans 14 amino acids. Trimming cost V 4 bases and J 3 bases; bases outside gene matches: 3. The CDR3 DNA follows: TGTGCCAGCAGTTCTCTAGCGGGAGTCTACGAGCAGTACTTC. It encodes CASSSLAGVYEQYF.

The chain couples TRBV5-4 to TRBJ2-1; TRBD2 matches 8 bases. This CDR3 contains 15 residues. J was trimmed by 7 bases and V by 0 bases; bases with no gene match: 6. Germline V lookup: CDR1 SGHNT, CDR2 YYREEE (reference sequence). CDR3 residues: CASSLDPTGGNEQFF. The CDR3, as DNA: TGTGCCAGCAGCTTGGACCCAACGGGAGGGAATGAGCAGTTCTTC.

The chain carries TRBV7-2 and TRBJ1-4; no reliable D call. CDR3 length equals 15 residues. Looked up from germline, CDR1 is SGHTA and CDR2 is FQGNSA. Trimming pared 5 bases from V and 6 bases from J, leaving 16 bases between. This chain's CDR3 is CASSRRRARYEKLFF. The DNA for the CDR3 is TGTGCCAGCAGCCGTAGGCGGGCGAGATATGAAAAACTGTTTTTT. Together with reference TRBV7-2 and TRBJ1-4, the CDR3 gives the full variable domain: GAGVSQSPSNKVTEKGKDVELRCDPISGHTALYWYRQSLGQGLEFLIYFQGNSAPDKSGLPSDRFSAERTGGSVSTLTIQRTQQEDSAVYLCASSRRRARYEKLFFGSGTQLSVL.

This clone was counted many times. The rearrangement uses TRBV6-4 and TRBJ2-7, with D hard to call. Germline V gene data show CDR1 as MRHNA and CDR2 as SNTAGT. The CDR3 spans 16 residues. V was shortened by 6 bases and J by 6 bases, with 24 bases between the two germline ends. CDR3 nucleotides: TGTGCCAGCAGCCCTTCTGTGGGCTCAGGTCTCTCCGAGCAGTACTTC. Translation gives CASSPSVGSGLSEQYF.

The chain joins TRBV5-6 to TRBJ2-5; no clear D. The CDR3 runs 15 residues. The V gene's germline CDR1 is SGHDT and CDR2 YYEEEE. Trimming stripped 3 bases from V and 5 bases from J, with 17 bases between. CDR3 in amino acids: CASSSGHGFVETQYF. The DNA for the CDR3 is TGTGCCAGCAGCTCGGGCCATGGGTTCGTTGAGACCCAGTACTTC.

This clone was picked up a small number of times. The chain couples TRBV29-1 to TRBJ2-7; D possibly corresponds to TRBD1 (5 bases). The CDR3 extends over 11 amino acids. Germline CDR1 is SQVTM and CDR2 is ANQGSEA. V lost 7 bases and J lost 4, with 11 bases in between. CDR3 region: CSAGKGYEQYF. CDR3 nucleotide sequence: TGCAGCGCAGGGAAAGGGTACGAGCAGTACTTC.

The chain links TRBV11-3 to TRBJ1-4; D remains unclear. Trimming shortened V by 6 bases and J by 9 bases, and 23 bases separated the two germline ends. This CDR3 has 16 residues. Per the germline V gene, CDR1 is SGHNT and CDR2 is YENEEA. The CDR3 region is CASSLPRRAVPQKLFF. For the CDR3, the DNA is TGTGCCAGCAGTTTACCTCGAAGGGCCGTCCCCCAAAAACTGTTTTTT.

This clone was seen only once. The gene calls are TRBV6-5 and TRBJ2-5; D might be TRBD2 (5 bases). This CDR3 region has 15 residues. Trimming shortened V by 4 bases and J by 1 base, and 13 bases separated the two germline ends. Germline CDR1 is MNHEY and CDR2 is SVGAGI. CDR3 sequence (DNA): TGTGCCAGCAGTTTATTACGGGGAGTCCAAGAGACCCAGTACTTC. This encodes CASSLLRGVQETQYF.

V gene TRBV27 combines with J gene TRBJ1-3; 7 bases line up with TRBD1. The CDR3 has 14 amino acids. The V segment lost 6 bases and the J segment 2 bases; nucleotides outside the gene matches: 4. Germline CDR1 and CDR2: MNHEY and SMNVEV (reference sequence). The CDR3 sequence is CASSSGGAGNTIYF. In DNA, the CDR3 is TGTGCCAGCAGCTCAGGGGGAGCTGGAAACACCATATATTTT.

The chain combines TRBV5-1 with TRBJ2-1; the match to TRBD1 covers 11 bases. Trimming at V came to 3 bases and at J to 5 bases, leaving 1 base not matched to a gene. The CDR3 is 14 amino acids. Germline-derived CDR1 and CDR2 are SGHRS and YFSETQ. The CDR3 coding sequence is TGCGCCAGCAGCTGGACAGGGGGCAACAATGAGCAGTTCTTC. Translated, it gives CASSWTGGNNEQFF.

J is TRBJ2-1 and V is TRBV6-5, with D perhaps TRBD1 (6 bases). With 5 bases removed from V and 8 bases from J, the gap between germline ends came to 7 bases. The CDR3 runs 11 residues. The germline CDR1 and CDR2 sequences are MNHEY and SVGAGI. For the CDR3, the DNA is TGTGCCAGCAGTCAGGGGTATGAGCAGTTCTTC. This encodes CASSQGYEQFF.

This rearrangement joins TRBV19 to TRBJ1-3; D ambiguous. V was shortened by 3 bases and J by 3 bases, with 12 bases between the two germline ends. The CDR3 sequence is 15 residues long. Germline values: CDR1 LNHDA, CDR2 SQIVND (reference sequence). CDR3 sequence: CASSIGATNGNTIYF. The CDR3 DNA follows: TGTGCCAGTAGTATCGGAGCAACTAATGGAAACACCATATATTTT. Together with reference TRBV19 and TRBJ1-3, the CDR3 gives the full variable domain: DGGITQSPKYLFRKEGQNVTLSCEQNLNHDAMYWYRQDPGQGLRLIYYSQIVNDFQKGDIAEGYSVSREKKESFPLTVTSAQKNPTAFYLCASSIGATNGNTIYFGEGSWLTVV.

The chain is built from TRBV15 and TRBJ2-3; D is unclear. The CDR3 is made up of 14 amino acids. CDR1 and CDR2 from the germline V gene are LNHNV and YYDKDF (reference sequence). Trimming pared 2 bases from V and 4 bases from J, leaving 10 bases between. CDR3: CATSRRTPSDTQYF. The CDR3 region has the DNA TGTGCCACCAGCAGACGGACGCCGTCAGATACGCAGTATTTT.